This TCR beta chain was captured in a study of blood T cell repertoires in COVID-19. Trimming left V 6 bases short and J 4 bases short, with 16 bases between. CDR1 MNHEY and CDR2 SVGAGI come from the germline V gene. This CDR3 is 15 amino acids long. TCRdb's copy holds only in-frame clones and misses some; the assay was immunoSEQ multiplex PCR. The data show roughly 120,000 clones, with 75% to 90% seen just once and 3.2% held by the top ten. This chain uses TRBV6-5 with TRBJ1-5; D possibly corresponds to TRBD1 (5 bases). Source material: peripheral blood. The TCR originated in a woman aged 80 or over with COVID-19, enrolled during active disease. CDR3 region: CASSFGTGGNQPQHF. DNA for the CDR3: TGTGCCAGCAGCTTCGGGACCGGGGGAAATCAGCCCCAGCATTTT.